This T cell receptor (beta chain) was retrieved from a study of human T cells and chemical hapten exposure. Via MiXCR, TCRdb re-called the RACE reads, giving one row per CDR3 protein. This sample has tens of thousands of distinct CDR3 sequences, with 9.5% to 10% found just once. Noted time point: pre-sensitization, week 0. Treatment noted: therapeutic diphenylcyclopropenone sensitization with weekly scalp DPC. Researchers extracted total RNA from unfractionated whole blood. Ahead of applying each patch test, blood was sampled. CDR1 and CDR2 from the germline V gene are LGHDT and YNNKEL (reference sequence). The length of the CDR3 is 13 residues. Trimming removed 2 bases at V and 8 bases at J, with 12 bases between.

Specimen: whole blood, collected in connection with sensitization to the hapten diphenylcyclopropenone (DPC). The receptor's source is a woman aged 25 to 39 with alopecia areata. Some clones in this sample may be carry-over from other donors' samples. V usage is TRBV3-1 and J usage is TRBJ1-1; D is unresolved. DNA of the CDR3: TGTGCCAGCAGCCAACGACTGGACCTCGAAGCTTTCTTT. This gives the protein CASSQRLDLEAFF.